The TCR beta chain described here comes from a study of spatial heterogeneity in lung cancer (dated by TCRdb to the late 2010s). Background on the whole study: Beta-chain transcripts were consistently detected in greater numbers than alpha-chain transcripts, which likely reflected higher beta-chain transcript abundance. In the raw uncorrected reads, each unique combination of TCR and UMI appeared on average more than ten times. The study quantitatively compared TCR alpha and beta repertoires across multiple tumor regions, matched nontumor lung and blood in non-small cell lung cancer. Nonsynonymous mutation counts, determined by whole-exome sequencing of tumor tissue, were related to TCR repertoire features. At surgery, both alpha and beta chains were TCR-sequenced in fewer than 250 tumor regions, 63 to 65 matched nontumor lung samples and over 50 PBMC samples.

Beyond this particular receptor, the publication reports: Ubiquitous expanded tumor TCRs were detected in blood more often at tumor resection than at routine follow-up. Confirming at a functional level the hypothesis that regional TCRs recognize regional mutations was considered to require additional single-cell paired TCR alpha and beta sequencing.

Explained via the paper, the time point label denotes: sample taken at primary tumor resection. Donors were approximately 72 patients with early-stage, untreated non-small cell lung cancer from the lung TRACERx cohort. TCR sequencing used whole RNA extracted from tumor and nontumor lung tissue, or from cryopreserved PBMC samples, without cell sorting. Only patients for whom sufficient RNA was available from at least two tumor regions were selected for TCR sequencing. The CDR3 runs 16 amino acids, cysteine and phenylalanine included. The retained sequence is limited to the CDR3, 48 bases, with the frame set at the first base. CDR1 is given as LGHNA and CDR2 as YNFKEQ, both from the germline V gene. V and J are trimmed by 0 bases and 7 bases, and the gene matches miss 2 bases of the junction. The library was prepared using 5' RACE. The instrument was a NextSeq 500. In the TCR library protocol, a unique molecular identifier was attached to each TCR cDNA molecule so that PCR and sequencing errors could be corrected. Regarding the original processing steps: TCR identification, UMI-based error correction and CDR3 extraction were all carried out with Decombinator tools. Expanded TCRs were defined as those above a frequency of 2 per 1,000, corresponding to the top 1% of the tumor frequency distribution. Renyi diversity was calculated using the R vegan package after each repertoire was subsampled 100 times to 5,000 TCRs. CDR3 similarity networks were constructed using string-kernel similarity of amino acid triplets, with links drawn between CDR3s whose pairwise similarity was above 0.82. TCRdb trimmed the raw reads at Q25, called clones with MiXCR and kept productive beta chains. Here each entry gathers all rows of one CDR3 protein and keeps the most common genes and DNA. TCRdb, not the original authors, processed these V and J calls. Recorded for this sample are approximately 92,000 distinct CDR3 sequences; 9.5% to 15% of them occurred a single time. The ten largest clones capture over 40% of the sample.

This clonotype occurred a few times. Its antigen is currently not known. No base-level quality is on record; no much larger clone is a single base apart. The sequence was obtained from a male donor with early-stage non-small cell lung cancer. The V and J segments used are TRBV4-2 and TRBJ2-1, with 14 bases in between that match TRBD2. The sequences come from PBMCs, collected at surgery. The CDR3 protein sequence reads: CASSQDRTSGRNEQFF. Here is the DNA: TGTGCCAGCAGCCAAGATAGGACTAGCGGGAGGAATGAGCAGTTCTTC.